The entry below gives a single TCR beta chain sequence along with its context. Trimming left V 1 base short and J 3 bases short, with 4 bases between. The CDR3 contains 13 residues. The germline gives CDR1 SGHTA, CDR2 FQGNSA. The sample originates from a study of preoperative IRX-2 immunotherapy in early breast cancer. Treatment of the sample: preoperative locoregional IRX-2 cytokine immunotherapy. Preoperative locoregional IRX-2 cytokine immunotherapy was tested in the phase Ib source study. Sequenced by immunoSEQ multiplex PCR; TCRdb stores in-frame clones only, minus some. This repertoire shows tens of thousands of clones, 90% found once; its top ten account for approximately 9.9%.

The clonotype originates from a human donor with breast cancer. Sampling was carried out from a patient treated with IRX-2 immunotherapy. V and J are TRBV7-2 and TRBJ1-5; D is unclear. The CDR3 sequence is CASSLDANQPQHF. CDR3 DNA sequence: TGTGCCAGCAGCTTAGACGCCAATCAGCCCCAGCATTTT.